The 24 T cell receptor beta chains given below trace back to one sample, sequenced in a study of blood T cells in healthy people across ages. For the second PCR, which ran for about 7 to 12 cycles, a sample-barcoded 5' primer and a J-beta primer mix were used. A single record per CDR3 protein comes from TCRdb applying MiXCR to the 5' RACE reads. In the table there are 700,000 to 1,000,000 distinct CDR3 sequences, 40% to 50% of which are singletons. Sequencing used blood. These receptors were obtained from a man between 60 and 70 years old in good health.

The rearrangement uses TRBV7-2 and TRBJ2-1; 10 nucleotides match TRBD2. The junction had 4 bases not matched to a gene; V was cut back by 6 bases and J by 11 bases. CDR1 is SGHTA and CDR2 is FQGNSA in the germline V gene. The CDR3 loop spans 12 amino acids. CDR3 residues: CASSLSGGKQFF. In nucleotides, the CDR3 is TGTGCCAGCAGTCTTAGCGGGGGGAAGCAGTTCTTC.

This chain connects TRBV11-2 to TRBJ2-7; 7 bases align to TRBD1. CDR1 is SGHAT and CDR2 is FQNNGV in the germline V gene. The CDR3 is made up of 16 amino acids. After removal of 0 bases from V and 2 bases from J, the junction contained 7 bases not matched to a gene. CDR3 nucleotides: TGTGCCAGCAGCTTAGATAGCATGGGGACAGCCTACGAGCAGTACTTC. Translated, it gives CASSLDSMGTAYEQYF.

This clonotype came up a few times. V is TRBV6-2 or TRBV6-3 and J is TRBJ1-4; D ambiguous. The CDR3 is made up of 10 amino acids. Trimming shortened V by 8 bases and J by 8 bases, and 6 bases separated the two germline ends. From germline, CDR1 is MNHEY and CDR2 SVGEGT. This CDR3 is CASAREKLFF. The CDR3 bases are TGTGCCAGCGCGCGCGAAAAACTGTTTTTT.

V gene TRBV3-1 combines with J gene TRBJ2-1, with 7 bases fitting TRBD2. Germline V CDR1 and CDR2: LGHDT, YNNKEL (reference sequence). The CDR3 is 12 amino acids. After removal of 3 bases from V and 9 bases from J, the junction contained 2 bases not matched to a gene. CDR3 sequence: CASSQTSSEQFF. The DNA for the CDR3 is TGTGCCAGCAGCCAGACTAGCTCTGAGCAGTTCTTC.

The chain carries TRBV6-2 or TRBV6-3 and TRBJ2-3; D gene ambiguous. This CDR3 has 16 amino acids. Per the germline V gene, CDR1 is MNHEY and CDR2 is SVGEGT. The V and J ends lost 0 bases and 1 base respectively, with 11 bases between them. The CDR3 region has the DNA TGTGCCAGCAGTTACTCTGGACCCCTCGGCACAGATACGCAGTATTTT. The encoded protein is CASSYSGPLGTDTQYF.

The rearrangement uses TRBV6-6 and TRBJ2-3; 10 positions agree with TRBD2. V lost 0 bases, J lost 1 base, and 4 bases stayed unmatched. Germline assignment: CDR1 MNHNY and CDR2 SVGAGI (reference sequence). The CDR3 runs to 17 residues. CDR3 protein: CASSYSRLAGGTDTQYF. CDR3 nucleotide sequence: TGTGCCAGCAGTTACTCGAGGCTAGCGGGAGGCACAGATACGCAGTATTTT.

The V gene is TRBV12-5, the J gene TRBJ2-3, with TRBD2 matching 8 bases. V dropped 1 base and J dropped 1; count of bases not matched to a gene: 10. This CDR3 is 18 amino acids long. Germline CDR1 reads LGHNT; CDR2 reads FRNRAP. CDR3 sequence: CASGLAPPATSGTDTQYF. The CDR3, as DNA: TGTGCTAGTGGTTTGGCACCTCCGGCGACTAGCGGCACAGATACGCAGTATTTT.

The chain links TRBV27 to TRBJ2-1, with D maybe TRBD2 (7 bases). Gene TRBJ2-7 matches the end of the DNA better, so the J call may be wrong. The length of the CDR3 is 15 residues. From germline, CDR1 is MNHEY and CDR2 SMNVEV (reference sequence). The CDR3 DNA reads TGTGCCAGCAGTTTGGGCGGGGGCTCCTACAATGAGCAGTACTTC. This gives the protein CASSLGGGSYNEQYF.

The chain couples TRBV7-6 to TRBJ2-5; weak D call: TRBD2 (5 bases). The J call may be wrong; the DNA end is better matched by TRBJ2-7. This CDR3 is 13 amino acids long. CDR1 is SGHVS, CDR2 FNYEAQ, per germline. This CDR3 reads CASSSEGGSEQYF. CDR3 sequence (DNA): TGTGCCAGCAGCTCAGAAGGAGGCTCCGAGCAGTACTTC.

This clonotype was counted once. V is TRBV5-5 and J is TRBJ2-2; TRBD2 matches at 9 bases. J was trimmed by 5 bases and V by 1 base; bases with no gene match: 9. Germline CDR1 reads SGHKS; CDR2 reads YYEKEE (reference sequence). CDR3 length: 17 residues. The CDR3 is CASSLFLAGIQTGELFF. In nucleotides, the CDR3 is TGTGCCAGCAGCTTGTTCCTAGCGGGGATTCAGACCGGGGAGCTGTTTTTT.

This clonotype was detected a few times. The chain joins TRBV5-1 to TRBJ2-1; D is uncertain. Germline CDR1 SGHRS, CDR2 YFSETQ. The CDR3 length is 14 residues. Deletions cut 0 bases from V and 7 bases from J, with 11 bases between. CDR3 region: CASSLEASTNEQFF. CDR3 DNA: TGCGCCAGCAGCTTGGAGGCTTCGACAAATGAGCAGTTCTTC.

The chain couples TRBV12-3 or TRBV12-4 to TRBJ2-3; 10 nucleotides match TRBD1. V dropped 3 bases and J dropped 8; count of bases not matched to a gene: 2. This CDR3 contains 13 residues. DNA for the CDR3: TGTGCCAGCAGTTTTCGGGACAGGGGTACGCAGTATTTT. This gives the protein CASSFRDRGTQYF.

Written as DNA, the CDR3 is TGTGCCAGCAGAAACCCGGCGGCTAATGAAAAACTGTTTTTT. The encoded protein is CASRNPAANEKLFF. This chain joins TRBV7-2 and TRBJ1-4, with D hard to call. The CDR3 loop spans 14 amino acids. Trimming removed 6 bases at V and 3 bases at J, with 11 bases between. Germline V lookup: CDR1 SGHTA, CDR2 FQGNSA.

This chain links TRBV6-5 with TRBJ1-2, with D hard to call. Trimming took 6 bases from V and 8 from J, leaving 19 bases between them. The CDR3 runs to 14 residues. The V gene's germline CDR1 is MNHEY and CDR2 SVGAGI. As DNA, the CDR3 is TGTGCCAGCAGCACTTTGACGGCATCCCGGGGCTACACCTTC. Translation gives CASSTLTASRGYTF.

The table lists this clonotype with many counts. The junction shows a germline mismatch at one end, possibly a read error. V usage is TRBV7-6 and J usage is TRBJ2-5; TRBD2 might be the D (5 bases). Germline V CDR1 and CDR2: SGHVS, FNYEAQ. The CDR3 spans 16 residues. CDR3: CASSLGPLVGQQTQYF. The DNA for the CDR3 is TGTGCCAGCAGCTTAGGCCCACTAGTTGGCCAACAGACCCAGTACTTC.

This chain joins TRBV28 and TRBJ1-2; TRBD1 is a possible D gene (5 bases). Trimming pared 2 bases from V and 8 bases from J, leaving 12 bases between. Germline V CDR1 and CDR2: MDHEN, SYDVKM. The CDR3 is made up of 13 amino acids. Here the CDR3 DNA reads TGTGCCAGCAGTTTAAGACCGGGGGTCGGCTACACCTTC. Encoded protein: CASSLRPGVGYTF.

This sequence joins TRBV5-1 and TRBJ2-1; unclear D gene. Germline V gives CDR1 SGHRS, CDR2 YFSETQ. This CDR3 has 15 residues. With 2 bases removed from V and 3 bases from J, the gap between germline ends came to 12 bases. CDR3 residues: CASSFVRSDYNEQFF. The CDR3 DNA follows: TGCGCCAGCAGCTTTGTACGGTCAGACTACAATGAGCAGTTCTTC.

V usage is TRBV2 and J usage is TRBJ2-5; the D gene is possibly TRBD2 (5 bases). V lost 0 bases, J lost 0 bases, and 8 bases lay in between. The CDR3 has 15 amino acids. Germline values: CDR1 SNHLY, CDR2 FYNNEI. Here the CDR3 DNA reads TGTGCCAGCAGTGAAGCAGTCGGGAACCAAGAGACCCAGTACTTC. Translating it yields CASSEAVGNQETQYF.

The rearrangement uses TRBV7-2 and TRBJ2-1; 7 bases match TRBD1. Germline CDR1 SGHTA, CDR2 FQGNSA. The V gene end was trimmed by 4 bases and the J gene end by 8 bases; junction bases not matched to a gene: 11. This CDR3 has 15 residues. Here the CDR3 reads CASSSRDSPWDEQFF. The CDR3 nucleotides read TGTGCCAGCAGCTCACGGGACAGCCCTTGGGATGAGCAGTTCTTC.

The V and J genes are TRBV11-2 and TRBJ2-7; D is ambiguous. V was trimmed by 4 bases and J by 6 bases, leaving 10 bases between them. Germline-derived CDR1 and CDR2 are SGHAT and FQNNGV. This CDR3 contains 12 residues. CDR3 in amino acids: CASSSGPSEQYF. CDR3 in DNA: TGTGCCAGCAGCTCCGGGCCATCCGAGCAGTACTTC. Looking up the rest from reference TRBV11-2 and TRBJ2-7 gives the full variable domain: EAGVAQSPRYKIIEKRQSVAFWCNPISGHATLYWYQQILGQGPKLLIQFQNNGVVDDSQLPKDRFSAERLKGVDSTLKIQPAKLEDSAVYLCASSSGPSEQYFGPGTRLTVT.

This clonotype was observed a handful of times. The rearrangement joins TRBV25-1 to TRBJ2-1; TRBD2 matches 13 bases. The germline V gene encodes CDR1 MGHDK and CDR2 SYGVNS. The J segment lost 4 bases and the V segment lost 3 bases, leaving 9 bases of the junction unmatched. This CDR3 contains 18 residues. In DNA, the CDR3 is TGTGCCAGCAGTGACACTACTAGCGGGGGGGTCAGATACAATGAGCAGTTCTTC. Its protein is CASSDTTSGGVRYNEQFF.

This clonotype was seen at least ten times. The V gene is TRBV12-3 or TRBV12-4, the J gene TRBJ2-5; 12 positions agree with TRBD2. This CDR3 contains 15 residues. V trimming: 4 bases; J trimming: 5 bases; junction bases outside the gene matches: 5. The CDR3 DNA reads TGTGCCAGCAGTTCTTCTAGCGGGGGGGTCGAGACCCAGTACTTC. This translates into CASSSSSGGVETQYF.

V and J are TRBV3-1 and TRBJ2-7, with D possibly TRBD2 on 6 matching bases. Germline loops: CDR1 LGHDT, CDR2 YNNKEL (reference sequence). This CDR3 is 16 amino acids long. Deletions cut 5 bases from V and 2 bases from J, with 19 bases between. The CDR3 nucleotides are TGTGCCAGCAGCGCGCGCCTTTTGGAGGGTCCCTACGAGCAGTACTTC. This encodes CASSARLLEGPYEQYF.

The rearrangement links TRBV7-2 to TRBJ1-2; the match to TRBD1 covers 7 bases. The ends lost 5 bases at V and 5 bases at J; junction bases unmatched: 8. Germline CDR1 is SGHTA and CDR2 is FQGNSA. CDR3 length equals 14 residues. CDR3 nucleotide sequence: TGTGCCAGCAGCCTAGACAGGGCTAGGTATGGCTACACCTTC. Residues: CASSLDRARYGYTF.